This T cell receptor (beta chain) is from a study of cytomegalovirus exposure and HLA in healthy donors. Broader study findings: The authors enumerated 150 to 200 TCR beta chains as linked to cytomegalovirus.

The primer mix had 60 Vbeta and 13 Jbeta primers. The repertoire was sequenced with immunoSEQ multiplex PCR; TCRdb's copy has only in-frame clones and lacks some. The table records fewer than 200,000 clones, 80% of them present only once. The germline V gene has CDR1 LGHNA and CDR2 YSLEER. CDR3 length: 15 residues. V trimming: 7 bases; J trimming: 7 bases; junction bases outside the gene matches: 10. With regard to this clone: What it recognizes is unknown.

This chain links TRBV4-3 with TRBJ1-6; 7 bases are a match to TRBD1. The TCR comes from a middle-aged man in good health and CMV-seronegative. Input material: PBMCs. In DNA, the CDR3 is TGCGCCAGCAAGGCTGGAGACAGGGTCAATTCACCCCTCCACTTT. Translated, it gives CASKAGDRVNSPLHF.